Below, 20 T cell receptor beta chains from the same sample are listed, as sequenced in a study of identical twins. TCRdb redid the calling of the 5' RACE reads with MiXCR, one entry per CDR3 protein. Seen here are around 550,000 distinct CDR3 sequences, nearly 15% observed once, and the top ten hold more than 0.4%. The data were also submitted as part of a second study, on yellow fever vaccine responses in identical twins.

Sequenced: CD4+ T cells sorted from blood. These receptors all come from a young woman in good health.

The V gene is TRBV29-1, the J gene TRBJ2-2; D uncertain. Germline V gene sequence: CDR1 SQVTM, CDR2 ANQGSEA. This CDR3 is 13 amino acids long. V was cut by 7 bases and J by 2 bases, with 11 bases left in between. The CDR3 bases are TGCAGCGCCCTAACAGTCAACACCGGGGAGCTGTTTTTT. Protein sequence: CSALTVNTGELFF.

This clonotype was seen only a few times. CDR3 sequence reads: CASSRSQVVYTF. The CDR3 DNA follows: TGTGCCAGCAGCCGATCGCAGGTCGTCTACACCTTC. This rearrangement joins TRBV7-9 to TRBJ1-2, with D uncertain. V was trimmed by 5 bases and J by 10 bases, leaving 14 bases between them. The CDR3 is made up of 12 amino acids. CDR1 is SEHNR and CDR2 is FQNEAQ in the germline V gene (reference sequence).

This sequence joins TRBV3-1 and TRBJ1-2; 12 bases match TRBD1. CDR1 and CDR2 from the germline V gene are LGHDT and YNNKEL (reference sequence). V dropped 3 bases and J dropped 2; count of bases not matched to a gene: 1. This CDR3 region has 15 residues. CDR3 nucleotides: TGTGCCAGCAGCCAGGGACAGGGGGCCAACTATGGCTACACCTTC. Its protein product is CASSQGQGANYGYTF.

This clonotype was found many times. The CDR3 nucleotides read TGCGCCAGCAGCTCCGGGACGGTAAACTATGGCTACACCTTC. Amino acid sequence: CASSSGTVNYGYTF. The chain employs TRBV5-1 and TRBJ1-2; perhaps TRBD1 as D (5 bases). Germline V CDR1 and CDR2: SGHRS, YFSETQ. Trimming took off 3 bases at V and 2 bases at J, with 11 bases between the two ends. CDR3 length equals 14 residues.

The CDR3 bases are TGTGCCAGCAGCTCCGGGACAGGGATCGAGCAGTACGTC. It yields the protein CASSSGTGIEQYV. The rearrangement joins TRBV7-9 to TRBJ2-7; 9 bases match TRBD1. The CDR3 spans 13 residues. J was trimmed by 6 bases and V by 4 bases; bases with no gene match: 4. The germline V gene has CDR1 SEHNR and CDR2 FQNEAQ (reference sequence).

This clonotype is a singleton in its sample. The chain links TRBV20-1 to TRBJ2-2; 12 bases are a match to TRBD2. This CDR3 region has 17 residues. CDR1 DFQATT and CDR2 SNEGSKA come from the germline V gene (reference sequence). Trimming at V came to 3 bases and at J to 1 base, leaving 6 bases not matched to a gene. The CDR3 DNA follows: TGCAGTGCTAGCCCCGGACTAGCGGGAATGAACACCGGGGAGCTGTTTTTT. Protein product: CSASPGLAGMNTGELFF.

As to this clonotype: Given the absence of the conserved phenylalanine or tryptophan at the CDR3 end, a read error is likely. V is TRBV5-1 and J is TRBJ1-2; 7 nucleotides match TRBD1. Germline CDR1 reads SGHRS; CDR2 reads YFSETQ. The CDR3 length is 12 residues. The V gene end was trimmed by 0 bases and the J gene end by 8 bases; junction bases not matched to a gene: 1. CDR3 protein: CASSLDRGGYTY. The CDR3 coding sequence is TGCGCCAGCAGCTTGGACAGGGGCGGCTACACCTAC.

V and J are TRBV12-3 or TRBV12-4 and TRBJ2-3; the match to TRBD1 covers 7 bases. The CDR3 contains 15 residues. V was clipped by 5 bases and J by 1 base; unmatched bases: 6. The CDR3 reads CASSTDRAGTDTQYF. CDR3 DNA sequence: TGTGCCAGCAGTACCGACAGGGCGGGCACAGATACGCAGTATTTT.

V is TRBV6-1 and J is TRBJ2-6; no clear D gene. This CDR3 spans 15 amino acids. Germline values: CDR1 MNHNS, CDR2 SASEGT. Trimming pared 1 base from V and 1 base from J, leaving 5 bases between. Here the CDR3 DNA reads TGTGCCAGCAGTGAAGAGGGATCTGGGGCCAACGTCCTGACTTTC. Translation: CASSEEGSGANVLTF.

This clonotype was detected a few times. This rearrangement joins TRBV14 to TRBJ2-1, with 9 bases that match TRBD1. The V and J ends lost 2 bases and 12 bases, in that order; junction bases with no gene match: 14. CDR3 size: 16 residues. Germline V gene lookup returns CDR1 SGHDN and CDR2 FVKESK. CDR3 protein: CASSQTHRGPNEWQFF. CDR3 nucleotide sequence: TGTGCCAGCAGCCAAACCCACAGGGGGCCCAATGAATGGCAGTTCTTC.

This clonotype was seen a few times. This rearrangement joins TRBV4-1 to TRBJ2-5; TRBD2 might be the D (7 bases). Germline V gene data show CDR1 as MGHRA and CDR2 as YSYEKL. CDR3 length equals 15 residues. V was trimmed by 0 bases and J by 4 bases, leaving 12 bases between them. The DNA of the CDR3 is TGCGCCAGCAGCCAAGACGGGGGGCCAGGAGAGACCCAGTACTTC. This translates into CASSQDGGPGETQYF.

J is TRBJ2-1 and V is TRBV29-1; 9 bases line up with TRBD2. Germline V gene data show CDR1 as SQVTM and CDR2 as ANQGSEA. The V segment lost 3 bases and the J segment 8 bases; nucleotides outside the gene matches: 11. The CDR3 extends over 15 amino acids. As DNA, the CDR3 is TGCAGCGTTGAGGCTAGCGGGATCCCGGGGCATGAGCAGTTCTTC. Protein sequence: CSVEASGIPGHEQFF.

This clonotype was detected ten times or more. Here the CDR3 reads CASSSRQGANTEAFF. Here the CDR3 DNA reads TGTGCCAGCAGCTCCCGACAGGGGGCCAACACTGAAGCTTTCTTT. This rearrangement joins TRBV11-2 to TRBJ1-1, with 10 bases that match TRBD1. CDR3 length equals 15 residues. With 4 bases clipped from V and 2 bases from J, the junction kept 4 bases outside the gene matches. Germline assignment: CDR1 SGHAT and CDR2 FQNNGV.

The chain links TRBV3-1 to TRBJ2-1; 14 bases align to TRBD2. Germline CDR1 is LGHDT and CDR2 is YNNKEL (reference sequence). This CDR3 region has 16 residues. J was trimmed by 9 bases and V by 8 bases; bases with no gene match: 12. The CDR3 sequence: CASCPRTSGGYSEQFF. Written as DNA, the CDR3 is TGTGCCAGCTGCCCGAGGACTAGCGGGGGGTATAGTGAGCAGTTCTTC.

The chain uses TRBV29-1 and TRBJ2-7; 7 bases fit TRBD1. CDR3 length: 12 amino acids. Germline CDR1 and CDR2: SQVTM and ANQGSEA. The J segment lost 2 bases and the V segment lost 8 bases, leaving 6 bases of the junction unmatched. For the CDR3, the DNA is TGCAGCTTCCGGGACAGAACCTACGAGCAGTACTTC. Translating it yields CSFRDRTYEQYF.

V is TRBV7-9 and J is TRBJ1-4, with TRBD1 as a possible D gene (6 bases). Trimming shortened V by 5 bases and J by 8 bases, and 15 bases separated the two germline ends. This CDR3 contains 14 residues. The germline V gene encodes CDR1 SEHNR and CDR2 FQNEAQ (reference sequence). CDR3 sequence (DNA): TGTGCCAGCAGCCCCAACTCCGGGACAGAAAAACTGTTTTTT. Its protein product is CASSPNSGTEKLFF.

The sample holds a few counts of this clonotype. Here the CDR3 reads CASRWTSGTLNEQFF. CDR3 DNA sequence: TGTGCCAGCAGATGGACTAGCGGAACTCTCAATGAGCAGTTCTTC. The chain links TRBV12-3 or TRBV12-4 to TRBJ2-1, with 10 bases identical to TRBD2. CDR3 size: 15 residues. Trimming cost V 6 bases and J 6 bases; bases outside gene matches: 8.

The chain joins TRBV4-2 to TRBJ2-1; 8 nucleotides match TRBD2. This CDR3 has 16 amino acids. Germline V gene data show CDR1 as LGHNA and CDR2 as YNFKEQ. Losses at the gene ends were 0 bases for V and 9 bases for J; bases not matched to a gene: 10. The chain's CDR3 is CASSQEGTRVRTEQFF. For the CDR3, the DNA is TGTGCCAGCAGCCAAGAGGGGACTAGGGTGAGGACTGAGCAGTTCTTC.

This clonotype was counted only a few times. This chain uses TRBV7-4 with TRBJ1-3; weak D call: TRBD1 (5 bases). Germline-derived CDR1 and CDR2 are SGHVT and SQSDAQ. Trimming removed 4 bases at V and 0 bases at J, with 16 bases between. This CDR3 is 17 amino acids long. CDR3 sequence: CASSSSPARDSGNTIYF. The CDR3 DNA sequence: TGTGCCAGCAGCTCCTCTCCCGCCAGGGACTCTGGAAACACCATATATTTT.

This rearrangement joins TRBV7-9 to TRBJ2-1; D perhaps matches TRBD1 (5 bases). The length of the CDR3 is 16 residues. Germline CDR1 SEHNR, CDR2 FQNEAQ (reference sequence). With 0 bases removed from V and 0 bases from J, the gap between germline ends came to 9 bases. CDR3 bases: TGTGCCAGCAGCTTAGCCGCGACAGTCTCCTACAATGAGCAGTTCTTC. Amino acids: CASSLAATVSYNEQFF.